The 20 T cell receptor beta chains given below trace back to one sample, sequenced in a study of cytomegalovirus exposure and HLA in healthy donors. TCRdb's table, derived via immunoSEQ multiplex PCR, lists solely in-frame clones and lacks some. The table shows 250,000 to 400,000 clones, with around 90% occurring only once. The sequencing input was PBMCs. These receptors all stem from a man younger than 45 in good health and CMV-seronegative.

The genes are TRBV4-2 and TRBJ1-1; D perhaps matches TRBD1 (5 bases). Germline assignment: CDR1 LGHNA and CDR2 YNFKEQ. V shed 5 bases and J shed 0 bases, with 16 bases lying between them. The CDR3 contains 16 residues. CDR3 nucleotides: TGTGCCAGCAGCGCTCGGGGGGAGGCCTTGAACACTGAAGCTTTCTTT. It encodes CASSARGEALNTEAFF.

The rearrangement joins TRBV5-4 to TRBJ2-7, with 12 bases lining up with TRBD2. The germline V gene encodes CDR1 SGHNT and CDR2 YYREEE (reference sequence). The CDR3 is 14 amino acids. Germline trimming cut 3 bases from V and 7 bases from J; bases unmatched to any gene: 5. The CDR3 loop reads CASSSGTSGREQYF. In nucleotides, the CDR3 is TGTGCCAGCAGCTCCGGGACTAGCGGGCGGGAGCAGTACTTC.

The V and J genes are TRBV6-5 and TRBJ2-7; 10 bases map to TRBD1. Germline-derived CDR1 and CDR2 are MNHEY and SVGAGI. The V segment lost 1 base and the J segment 6 bases; nucleotides outside the gene matches: 9. CDR3 length: 16 amino acids. The CDR3 DNA follows: TGTGCCAGCAGTTACTACCGGCCGGGACAGGGGACCGAGCAGTACTTC. This gives the protein CASSYYRPGQGTEQYF.

This clone came up a few times. The J gene is TRBJ1-5, the V gene TRBV10-3, with 7 bases identical to TRBD1. CDR3 length equals 13 residues. The germline gives CDR1 ENHRY, CDR2 SYGVKD. Germline trimming cut 10 bases from V and 5 bases from J; bases unmatched to any gene: 8. As DNA, the CDR3 is TGTGCCACCGGGGGACAGCCTGATCAGCCCCAGCATTTT. Its translation: CATGGQPDQPQHF.

The gene calls are TRBV5-6 and TRBJ1-2, with 8 bases lining up with TRBD1. Germline CDR1 reads SGHDT; CDR2 reads YYEEEE. With 4 bases clipped from V and 1 base from J, the junction kept 12 bases outside the gene matches. The CDR3 length is 17 residues. As DNA, the CDR3 is TGTGCCAGCAGCCTTTGGACAGGGCCTCATATTAACTATGGCTACACCTTC. As protein: CASSLWTGPHINYGYTF.

This clone appeared once. This chain connects TRBV9 to TRBJ2-1, with D perhaps TRBD1 (6 bases). This CDR3 has 13 amino acids. The V and J ends lost 3 bases and 5 bases respectively, with 9 bases between them. Germline V gives CDR1 SGDLS, CDR2 YYNGEE. The CDR3 sequence is CASSAGTNNEQFF. The CDR3 DNA follows: TGTGCCAGCAGCGCCGGGACAAACAATGAGCAGTTCTTC.

V and J are TRBV27 and TRBJ1-2, with D perhaps matching TRBD1 (6 bases). V lost 5 bases and J 7 bases, leaving 20 bases between the germline ends. This CDR3 region has 15 residues. Germline CDR1 MNHEY, CDR2 SMNVEV (reference sequence). CDR3 residues: CASSAYTGFFGGYTF. The DNA for the CDR3 is TGTGCCAGCAGTGCCTACACAGGGTTCTTTGGTGGCTACACCTTC.

The CDR3 nucleotides read TGTGTCTCGACTAGCGGGTTCCACGAGCAGTACTTC. Translating gives CVSTSGFHEQYF. The chain is built from TRBV6-1 and TRBJ2-7; TRBD2 matches at 10 bases. The CDR3 has 12 amino acids. Germline V CDR1 and CDR2: MNHNS, SASEGT.

The DNA for the CDR3 is TGTGCCAGCTCACCGCCGGGGCAAGAGACCCAGTACTTC. Amino acid sequence: CASSPPGQETQYF. The gene calls are TRBV18 and TRBJ2-5; TRBD2 is a possible D gene (5 bases). The V gene's germline CDR1 is KGHSH and CDR2 LQKENI. V gave up 3 bases and J gave up 2 bases, with 7 bases separating them. This CDR3 region has 13 residues.

This chain joins TRBV6-1 and TRBJ1-1, with D uncertain. CDR1 and CDR2 (germline): MNHNS, SASEGT. V dropped 6 bases and J dropped 1 base, with 12 bases sitting between them. The CDR3 is 14 amino acids. This CDR3 reads CASSTLSANTEAFF. In nucleotides, the CDR3 is TGTGCCAGCAGCACTCTTAGTGCGAACACTGAAGCTTTCTTT.

This clone was observed a single time. This rearrangement joins TRBV6-6 to TRBJ2-1; D might be TRBD2 (7 bases). V was shortened by 5 bases and J by 11 bases, with 10 bases between the two germline ends. This CDR3 comprises 11 residues. Germline V gene lookup returns CDR1 MNHNY and CDR2 SVGAGI (reference sequence). CDR3 DNA: TGTGCCAGCAGTAACGGGGGGCAGCAGTTCTTC. It encodes CASSNGGQQFF.

This clone was recorded a few times. The rearrangement joins TRBV15 to TRBJ2-7; TRBD2 agrees at 10 bases. Per the germline V gene, CDR1 is LNHNV and CDR2 is YYDKDF (reference sequence). The CDR3 contains 16 residues. Losses at the gene ends were 6 bases for V and 6 bases for J; bases not matched to a gene: 14. CDR3 sequence: CATSAISGGASLEQYF. Written as DNA, the CDR3 is TGTGCCACCAGTGCTATAAGCGGGGGGGCCAGTCTCGAGCAGTACTTC.

The chain combines TRBV9 with TRBJ1-2; 8 bases fit TRBD1. J gave up 2 bases and V 3 bases, and 9 bases lay outside the gene matches. Looked up from germline, CDR1 is SGDLS and CDR2 is YYNGEE. CDR3 length equals 16 residues. This chain's CDR3 is CASSGQGANGNYGYTF. DNA for the CDR3: TGTGCCAGCAGCGGGCAGGGGGCCAATGGAAACTATGGCTACACCTTC. The variable domain in full, completed from reference TRBV9 and TRBJ1-2, reads DSGVTQTPKHLITATGQRVTLRCSPRSGDLSVYWYQQSLDQGLQFLIQYYNGEERAKGNILERFSAQQFPDLHSELNLSSLELGDSALYFCASSGQGANGNYGYTFGSGTRLTVV.

The V gene is TRBV10-2, the J gene TRBJ1-5, with D hard to call. Germline CDR1 WSHSY, CDR2 SAAADI. The CDR3 has 16 amino acids. The V end lost 0 bases, the J end lost 0 bases, and 9 bases lay between the germline ends. This CDR3 is CASSESEEGSNQPQHF. The DNA for the CDR3 is TGCGCCAGCAGTGAGTCTGAGGAAGGTAGCAATCAGCCCCAGCATTTT.

V usage is TRBV10-2 and J usage is TRBJ2-7; the match to TRBD2 covers 11 bases. The junction had 7 bases not matched to a gene; V was cut back by 7 bases and J by 2 bases. This CDR3 is built from 15 residues. Germline CDR1 reads WSHSY; CDR2 reads SAAADI. The CDR3 loop is CASIPTSGTPYEQYF. DNA of the CDR3: TGCGCCAGCATCCCGACTAGCGGGACCCCCTACGAGCAGTACTTC.

The chain couples TRBV7-2 to TRBJ1-2; D unresolved. Germline V lookup: CDR1 SGHTA, CDR2 FQGNSA. The CDR3 loop spans 15 amino acids. The V end lost 5 bases, the J end lost 8 bases, and 21 bases lay between the germline ends. CDR3 DNA sequence: TGTGCCAGCAGCCCCTGGACTGGACCCAGCCTCGGCTACACCTTC. Translation: CASSPWTGPSLGYTF.

This clone was picked up one time. This sequence joins TRBV30 and TRBJ2-1, with a tentative D call TRBD2 (6 bases). Between the trimmed V and J ends, which lost 5 bases and 6 bases, there was a span of 14 bases. CDR1 and CDR2 from the germline V gene are GTSNPN and SVGIG (reference sequence). CDR3 size: 13 residues. The DNA for the CDR3 is TGTGCCTGGGGAGGGACGCGCTCCAATGAGCAGTTCTTC. Residues: CAWGGTRSNEQFF.

The rearrangement uses TRBV4-1 and TRBJ2-1, with TRBD2 identical over 14 bases. Looked up from germline, CDR1 is MGHRA and CDR2 is YSYEKL. J was trimmed by 6 bases and V by 3 bases; bases with no gene match: 7. This CDR3 is built from 17 residues. The CDR3 sequence: CASSQRAGTSGSNEQFF. The CDR3, as DNA: TGCGCCAGCAGCCAGAGGGCCGGGACTAGCGGGAGCAATGAGCAGTTCTTC.

This chain uses TRBV6-5 with TRBJ2-2; 8 bases are shared with TRBD1. V lost 9 bases to trimming and J lost 3 bases; unmatched junction nucleotides: 6. The CDR3 consists of 14 residues. CDR1 MNHEY and CDR2 SVGAGI come from the germline V gene. The CDR3 protein is CASRGTGYTGELFF. The CDR3 bases are TGTGCCAGTCGTGGGACAGGCTACACCGGGGAGCTGTTTTTT.

The rearrangement links TRBV7-9 to TRBJ1-3; D ambiguous. Germline CDR1 SEHNR, CDR2 FQNEAQ (reference sequence). CDR3 length equals 16 residues. Trimming stripped 1 base from V and 2 bases from J, with 12 bases between. In DNA, the CDR3 is TGTGCCAGCAGCTTAGTTTACGGGAGACCTGGAAACACCATATATTTT. Protein: CASSLVYGRPGNTIYF.